This entry concerns a single TCR beta chain. This sample was taken from a study of blood T cell repertoires in COVID-19. Study in general: The origin of the acute and convalescent COVID-19 samples was the United States, Italy and Spain. Sources were T cells, B-cell-depleted T cells, or PBMCs; the material itself was cDNA or gDNA.

The authors' processing: Researchers report that nucleated cell counts were estimated from reference gene primer amplification. Clones were sequenced by immunoSEQ multiplex PCR, and TCRdb holds only the in-frame ones, with some missing. The V and J calls and the clone size are those of that table, but D and trimming were determined from the DNA. The sample includes approximately 75,000 clones, roughly 82% seen only once; the top ten take 20% to 25%. V dropped 4 bases and J dropped 4 bases, with 8 bases sitting between them. Germline values: CDR1 SGHNT, CDR2 YYREEE (reference sequence). The CDR3 runs 12 residues.

This rearrangement joins TRBV5-4 to TRBJ1-1, with D tentatively TRBD1 (6 bases). The TCR sequence derives from a woman between 50 and 59 years old with acute or convalescent COVID-19. Input material: peripheral blood. CDR3 amino acids: CASSLQGTEAFF. The CDR3, as DNA: TGTGCCAGCAGCCTACAGGGCACTGAAGCTTTCTTT.